Below are 14 T cell receptor beta chains sequenced from a single sample in a study of T cell clones after liver transplantation. Profiled with immunoSEQ multiplex PCR; TCRdb holds only in-frame clones, not every one. The top ten hold about 0.6% of the sample, which has 65,000 to 95,000 clones, 75% to 85% seen once. The specimen comprised CD4+ T cells from blood, sampled before liver transplant. Every receptor here comes from a human donor who received a liver transplant.

The rearrangement joins TRBV29-1 to TRBJ1-2; no firm D call. The CDR3 is made up of 12 amino acids. From germline, CDR1 is SQVTM and CDR2 ANQGSEA. Trimming removed 4 bases from V and 2 bases from J, with 8 bases in between. The CDR3 protein is CSVGPINYGYTF. The DNA of the CDR3 is TGCAGCGTTGGCCCGATAAACTATGGCTACACCTTC.

The genes are TRBV27 and TRBJ1-4, with unresolved D. Per germline, CDR1 MNHEY and CDR2 SMNVEV (reference sequence). Trimming took off 4 bases at V and 1 base at J, with 13 bases between the two ends. This CDR3 has 16 amino acids. The CDR3 reads CASSSRVLGTNEKLFF. In DNA, the CDR3 is TGTGCCAGCAGTTCGAGGGTACTCGGAACTAATGAAAAACTGTTTTTT.

V is TRBV6-1 and J is TRBJ1-2; unclear D gene. CDR3 length: 12 amino acids. Germline CDR1 and CDR2: MNHNS and SASEGT. Trimming stripped 6 bases from V and 6 bases from J, with 11 bases between. CDR3 DNA: TGTGCCAGCAGACTAACCGAGGATGGCTACACCTTC. Its translation: CASRLTEDGYTF.

The V and J genes are TRBV7-2 and TRBJ2-1; possible D gene TRBD2, 5 bases. The germline CDR1 and CDR2 sequences are SGHTA and FQGNSA. The ends were cut back, 5 bases at V and 0 bases at J, with 11 bases in the middle. This CDR3 contains 15 residues. The CDR3, as DNA: TGTGCCAGCAGCCTGGACTTTAGCTCCTACAATGAGCAGTTCTTC. Translating gives CASSLDFSSYNEQFF.

J is TRBJ1-5 and V is TRBV2; D perhaps matches TRBD1 (5 bases). There are 17 residues in the CDR3. Germline CDR1 SNHLY, CDR2 FYNNEI. V was pared by 1 base and J by 4 bases, with 17 bases between. The CDR3 is CASSEGRGWGKNQPQHF. The CDR3 DNA is TGTGCCAGCAGTGAAGGGAGGGGCTGGGGGAAGAATCAGCCCCAGCATTTT.

The rearrangement links TRBV6-6 to TRBJ2-6; D gene ambiguous. V lost 6 bases to trimming and J lost 0 bases, with 3 bases between them. The CDR3 is made up of 13 amino acids. Germline CDR1 MNHNY, CDR2 SVGAGI (reference sequence). CDR3: CASRVSGANVLTF. The CDR3 DNA sequence: TGTGCCAGCAGGGTCTCTGGGGCCAACGTCCTGACTTTC.

This chain joins TRBV6-6 and TRBJ2-7; no clear D. Germline V gene data show CDR1 as MNHNY and CDR2 as SVGAGI (reference sequence). The length of the CDR3 is 14 residues. V dropped 2 bases and J dropped 2 bases, with 10 bases sitting between them. This chain's CDR3 is CASSYPAFPYEQYF. The CDR3 DNA reads as TGTGCCAGCAGTTACCCGGCCTTTCCCTACGAGCAGTACTTC.

The chain combines TRBV2 with TRBJ1-2; possible D gene TRBD1, 6 bases. Trimming pared 6 bases from V and 4 bases from J, leaving 12 bases between. Germline V gives CDR1 SNHLY, CDR2 FYNNEI. The CDR3 loop spans 13 amino acids. The CDR3 DNA follows: TGTGCCAGCAGACCGACAGGCCTCTATGGCTACACCTTC. Translated, it gives CASRPTGLYGYTF.

The chain employs TRBV9 and TRBJ1-2; no clear D. The CDR3 covers 14 residues. V was shortened by 3 bases and J by 4 bases, with 13 bases between the two germline ends. Germline V gene lookup returns CDR1 SGDLS and CDR2 YYNGEE. CDR3 residues: CASSAWRNPYGYTF. The CDR3 DNA reads as TGTGCCAGCAGCGCCTGGAGAAACCCCTATGGCTACACCTTC.

The chain joins TRBV11-2 to TRBJ2-3; 11 bases match TRBD2. The germline V gene has CDR1 SGHAT and CDR2 FQNNGV. The CDR3 runs to 15 residues. V lost 3 bases to trimming and J lost 4 bases; unmatched junction nucleotides: 3. The CDR3 sequence: CASSFTSGSPDTQYF. Written as DNA, the CDR3 is TGTGCCAGCAGCTTCACTAGCGGGAGTCCAGATACGCAGTATTTT.

The chain carries TRBV18 and TRBJ2-1; D is unclear. Germline CDR1 is KGHSH and CDR2 is LQKENI. The CDR3 runs to 13 residues. Trimming removed 3 bases from V and 6 bases from J, with 9 bases in between. The CDR3 spells CASSPNLSNEQFF. DNA for the CDR3: TGTGCCAGCTCACCCAACCTCTCCAATGAGCAGTTCTTC.

Only one count was recorded for this clone. This chain joins TRBV5-1 and TRBJ2-1; 8 nucleotides align to TRBD1. The germline V gene encodes CDR1 SGHRS and CDR2 YFSETQ. This CDR3 has 16 residues. V trimming: 3 bases; J trimming: 4 bases; junction bases outside the gene matches: 9. The CDR3 coding sequence is TGCGCCAGCAGCTCCGGACAGGGCGTTGCATACAATGAGCAGTTCTTC. Its protein product is CASSSGQGVAYNEQFF.

The chain is built from TRBV7-9 and TRBJ1-2; D not resolved. This CDR3 is built from 15 residues. Germline V CDR1 and CDR2: SEHNR, FQNEAQ (reference sequence). V lost 1 base, J lost 0 bases, and 9 bases lay in between. This chain's CDR3 is CASSLEPSTNYGYTF. In DNA form, the CDR3 reads TGTGCCAGCAGCTTAGAGCCCTCCACTAACTATGGCTACACCTTC.

The chain uses TRBV7-3 and TRBJ2-1; D might be TRBD2 (5 bases). V lost 1 base and J 6 bases, leaving 10 bases between the germline ends. There are 14 residues in the CDR3. CDR1 SGHTA and CDR2 FQGTGA come from the germline V gene. CDR3 DNA sequence: TGTGCCAGCAGCTTAAACCCGGCGGGCAATGAGCAGTTCTTC. Its protein product is CASSLNPAGNEQFF.